This record covers a single T cell receptor (beta chain). The sample carries other DNA sequences with the same CDR3. Some clones are missing from TCRdb's copy, which holds only in-frame ones; the method was immunoSEQ multiplex PCR. Of tens of thousands of clones in the sample, about nine tenths are singletons; the top ten hold approximately 8%. This sample stems from a study of T cell changes during pregnancy in multiple sclerosis. The germline V gene encodes CDR1 MGHRA and CDR2 YSYEKL. V lost 5 bases and J 5 bases, leaving 15 bases between the germline ends. This CDR3 region has 15 residues. This receptor was identified in a female donor in good health, enrolled as a control in a pregnancy study. V is TRBV4-1 and J is TRBJ2-2, with D maybe TRBD1 (8 bases). Specimen: CD8+ T cells from peripheral blood mononuclear cells, collected in the first trimester of pregnancy. The CDR3 loop is CASSILQGGTGELFF. The CDR3 nucleotides read TGCGCCAGCAGCATTTTACAGGGGGGGACCGGGGAGCTGTTTTTT.